Shown below are 13 T cell receptor beta chains from a single sample sequenced in a study of shared clonotypes between healthy human individuals. Assay used: immunoSEQ multiplex PCR; TCRdb lists only in-frame clones, some missing. The sample includes a few million clones, 90% to 96% seen only once; the top ten take over 0.1%. The specimen sequenced was naive CD4+ T cells sorted from blood. The subset denotes: CD45RA+ positively selected. The source of these receptors is a man between 18 and 29 years old in good health.

The genes are TRBV29-1 and TRBJ1-6; tentative D call: TRBD1 (5 bases). In germline, CDR1 is SQVTM, CDR2 ANQGSEA. The germline V and J ends were trimmed by 4 bases and 7 bases, with 11 bases remaining between them. This CDR3 region has 13 residues. The CDR3 here is CSVGGSSNSPLHF. As DNA, the CDR3 is TGCAGCGTTGGGGGCAGTTCGAATTCACCCCTCCACTTT.

The genes are TRBV18 and TRBJ2-7; D might be TRBD1 (6 bases). Germline values: CDR1 KGHSH, CDR2 LQKENI. V was clipped by 1 base and J by 5 bases, with 9 bases between them. The CDR3 totals 13 residues. The CDR3 DNA follows: TGTGCCAGCTCACCACGGGGGCATGACGAGCAGTACTTC. Translated, it gives CASSPRGHDEQYF.

The chain is built from TRBV5-4 and TRBJ1-6; D is uncertain. The V and J ends lost 0 bases and 9 bases respectively, with 13 bases between them. CDR1 is SGHNT, CDR2 YYREEE, per germline (reference sequence). This CDR3 comprises 15 residues. CDR3 sequence reads: CASSLDSGNGSPLHF. The CDR3 coding sequence is TGTGCCAGCAGCTTGGATTCTGGGAACGGTTCACCCCTCCACTTT.

This chain links TRBV7-2 with TRBJ2-7; 8 nucleotides match TRBD2. This CDR3 is built from 15 residues. The germline CDR1 and CDR2 sequences are SGHTA and FQGNSA. Germline trimming cut 5 bases from V and 2 bases from J; bases unmatched to any gene: 8. The CDR3 here is CASSTSSGQAYEQYF. In DNA form, the CDR3 reads TGTGCCAGCAGCACTTCTAGCGGGCAGGCCTACGAGCAGTACTTC.

This chain links TRBV7-2 with TRBJ2-2; TRBD1 matches 7 bases. Germline CDR1 and CDR2: SGHTA and FQGNSA. J gave up 6 bases and V 0 bases, and 10 bases lay outside the gene matches. The CDR3 contains 17 residues. CDR3 sequence: CASSLAAQLGGSGELFF. For the CDR3, the DNA is TGTGCCAGCAGCTTAGCGGCTCAACTAGGGGGCTCCGGGGAGCTGTTTTTT.

The V call is TRBV18, the J call TRBJ2-5, with 7 nucleotides matching TRBD2. The germline CDR1 and CDR2 sequences are KGHSH and LQKENI. V gave up 6 bases and J gave up 2 bases; unmatched junction bases: 6. This CDR3 spans 14 amino acids. The CDR3 DNA sequence: TGTGCCAGCTCTCGACTAGCTGCACAAGAGACCCAGTACTTC. Its translation is CASSRLAAQETQYF.

The V and J genes are TRBV15 and TRBJ2-7; D remains unclear. The germline V gene has CDR1 LNHNV and CDR2 YYDKDF (reference sequence). The CDR3 spans 13 residues. The V and J ends lost 5 bases and 0 bases respectively, with 8 bases between them. CDR3 amino acids: CATSYGHSYEQYF. The CDR3 bases are TGTGCCACCAGCTATGGGCACTCCTACGAGCAGTACTTC.

This clone appeared a single time. This chain connects TRBV5-1 to TRBJ1-2; tentatively, D is TRBD1 (5 bases). The germline V gene has CDR1 SGHRS and CDR2 YFSETQ. This CDR3 has 15 residues. V lost 2 bases to trimming and J lost 10 bases, with 21 bases between them. As DNA, the CDR3 is TGCGCCAGCAGCTTTTCGGGGCTAAAGGACGCTTTCTACACCTTC. Protein: CASSFSGLKDAFYTF.

The V and J genes are TRBV28 and TRBJ2-1; D is uncertain. The CDR3 length is 15 residues. Germline lookup yields CDR1 MDHEN and CDR2 SYDVKM. V was shortened by 3 bases and J by 5 bases, with 14 bases between the two germline ends. The chain's CDR3 is CASSFPSFKNNEQFF. The DNA for the CDR3 is TGTGCCAGCAGTTTTCCGTCGTTCAAGAACAATGAGCAGTTCTTC.

Comment on this clone: The sample holds other DNA sequences that translate to the same CDR3. The V gene is TRBV6-1, the J gene TRBJ1-1; the D gene is possibly TRBD1 (6 bases). CDR1 is MNHNS and CDR2 is SASEGT in the germline V gene. The CDR3 is 12 residues long. V was shortened by 6 bases and J by 10 bases, with 15 bases between the two germline ends. The CDR3: CASRETGGRAFF. In DNA, the CDR3 is TGTGCCAGCAGGGAGACAGGAGGTCGAGCTTTCTTT.

Comments on this clone: At the DNA level, this CDR3 is encoded by other sequences in the same sample as well. This sequence joins TRBV10-3 and TRBJ2-5; 9 bases line up with TRBD2. This CDR3 region has 15 residues. Germline CDR1 ENHRY, CDR2 SYGVKD. J was trimmed by 2 bases and V by 0 bases; bases with no gene match: 1. CDR3 sequence: CAISESLAGQETQYF. The CDR3 DNA follows: TGTGCCATCAGTGAGTCCCTAGCGGGGCAAGAGACCCAGTACTTC.

The chain has TRBV12-5 and TRBJ2-2; 7 bases align to TRBD2. Germline V CDR1 and CDR2: LGHNT, FRNRAP. The CDR3 runs to 15 residues. V was clipped by 6 bases and J by 5 bases; unmatched bases: 9. The CDR3 bases are TGTGCTAGTGGACTGGAGGGAGGGGCTACCGGGGAGCTGTTTTTT. Translating gives CASGLEGGATGELFF.

With respect to this clone: The same CDR3 can be traced to other DNA sequences in this sample. The chain links TRBV19 to TRBJ1-2; a possible D gene is TRBD1 (5 bases). CDR1 and CDR2 (germline): LNHDA, SQIVND (reference sequence). The CDR3 covers 13 residues. Trimming shortened V by 3 bases and J by 1 base, and 6 bases separated the two germline ends. Here the CDR3 DNA reads TGTGCCAGTAGTATTACAGGTAACTATGGCTACACCTTC. Protein product: CASSITGNYGYTF. Full variable domain (missing parts from reference TRBV19 and TRBJ1-2): DGGITQSPKYLFRKEGQNVTLSCEQNLNHDAMYWYRQDPGQGLRLIYYSQIVNDFQKGDIAEGYSVSREKKESFPLTVTSAQKNPTAFYLCASSITGNYGYTFGSGTRLTVV.